This TCR beta chain was recovered during a study of T-cell reconstitution after alpha-beta-depleted transplantation in children. Study-wide results and limits: Newly produced T cells mostly accounted for T-cell counts and diversity one year post-transplant. Surviving recipient cells, namely T cells and thymic progenitors, were the source of high day-60 TCRbeta diversity in some patients. Roughly two months post-transplant, alpha-beta T cells reportedly originated from several hundred graft clones that had expanded.

The V and J ends lost 4 bases and 2 bases, in that order; junction bases with no gene match: 3. Germline values: CDR1 ENHRY, CDR2 SYGVKD. This CDR3 contains 14 residues. This clonotype was found many times. Its antigen is currently unknown. Unique molecular identifiers were used to barcode this TCRbeta library. TCRdb re-derived calls from the PCR reads in MiXCR, one entry per CDR3 protein. The sample contains 140,000 or so distinct CDR3 sequences, 8.8% of which appear only once. The chain combines TRBV10-3 with TRBJ2-7; TRBD2 aligns across 9 bases. The TCR was taken from a female patient aged 2-10 years who had a stem cell transplant for congenital amegakaryocytic thrombocytopenia, so the T cells may come from the graft donor. Sequencing used PBMCs, mostly from graft donor cells, obtained 180 days after TCRalphabeta/CD19-depleted stem cell transplant. CDR3 sequence reads: CAISGAGGPYEQYF. CDR3 DNA sequence: TGTGCCATCAGTGGCGCGGGAGGGCCCTACGAGCAGTACTTC.